This TCR beta chain emerged from a study of T cell responses to AZD1222 COVID-19 vaccine. Across the whole study: Timing groups of about 4 and about 12 weeks for second doses were pooled.

V gave up 7 bases and J gave up 7 bases; unmatched junction bases: 9. Germline V gene sequence: CDR1 SQVTM, CDR2 ANQGSEA. This CDR3 contains 14 residues. On this clone itself: Its target is unknown.

Findings and caveats of the study: White British ancestry dominated among donors, who included more females, and clonal diversity was possibly underestimated. Only a handful of individuals given AZD1222 were seropositive at baseline.

TCRdb's table, derived via immunoSEQ multiplex PCR, lists solely in-frame clones and lacks some. Among some 170,000 clones, approximately 94% were seen once, and the ten largest hold around 3%. The receptor was derived from an adult in good health. The rearrangement links TRBV29-1 to TRBJ1-6, with TRBD1 matching 8 bases. Source: peripheral blood, taken on day 0 of AZD1222 vaccination. The DNA of the CDR3 is TGCAGCGCCAGAGAGGGACAGGCGAATTCACCCCTCCACTTT. Encoded protein: CSAREGQANSPLHF.